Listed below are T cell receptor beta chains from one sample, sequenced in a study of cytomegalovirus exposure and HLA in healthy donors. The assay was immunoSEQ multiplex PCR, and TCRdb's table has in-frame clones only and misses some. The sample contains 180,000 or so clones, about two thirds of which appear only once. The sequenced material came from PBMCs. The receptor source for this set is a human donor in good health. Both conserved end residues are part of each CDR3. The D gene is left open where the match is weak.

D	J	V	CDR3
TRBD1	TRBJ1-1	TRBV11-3	CASSLGQGRATEAFF
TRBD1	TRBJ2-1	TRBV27	CASSLSGTGEFF
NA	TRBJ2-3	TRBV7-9	CASSSSSTQYF
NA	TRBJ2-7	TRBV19	CASSTTQVEQYF
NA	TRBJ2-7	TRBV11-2	CASSLDLPGEEGYEQYF
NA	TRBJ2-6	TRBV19	CASSPPGEGANVLTF
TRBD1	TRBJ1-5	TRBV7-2	CASSPGTGGFSNQPQHF
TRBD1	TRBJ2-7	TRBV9	CASSEGAATYEQYF
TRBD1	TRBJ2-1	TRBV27	CASSLTGGNEQFF
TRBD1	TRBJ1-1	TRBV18	CASEDRGFGAFF
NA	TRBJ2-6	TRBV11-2	CASSLGSSGANVLTF